These T cell receptor beta chains were read from a single sample in a study of identical twins. TCRdb redid the calling of the 5' RACE reads with MiXCR, one entry per CDR3 protein. The sample lists about 660,000 distinct CDR3 sequences, 8.5% to 9.5% occurring once. These records were also assigned to another study, of yellow fever vaccine responses in identical twins.

Input material: PBMCs. These receptors all come from a woman aged 18-29 years in good health. Each CDR3 is given with its conserved first and last residue. Fields, in order: D gene, clone size, J gene, V gene, CDR3 length, CDR3 DNA, CDR3 protein. A D gene is named only where the DNA matches it firmly. Clone sizes are given selectively: once, few, many, or a class where the clone is expanded.

>.|many|TRBJ1-5|TRBV27|14
TGTGCCAGCAGTCCCGGCTATAGCAATCAGCCCCAGCATTTT
CASSPGYSNQPQHF
>TRBD2|few|TRBJ2-3|TRBV7-2|17
TGTGCCAGCAGCTTAGTACGGGACTATCAACGCACAGATACGCAGTATTTT
CASSLVRDYQRTDTQYF
>TRBD2|.|TRBJ2-5|TRBV5-1|15
TGCGCCAGCAGCTTTTGGGCGGGGGGCCAAGAGACCCAGTACTTC
CASSFWAGGQETQYF
>.|many|TRBJ2-7|TRBV20-1|11
TGCAGTGCTGCGTGGGTCTACGAGCAGTACTTC
CSAAWVYEQYF
>.|few|TRBJ2-4|TRBV2|11
TGTGCCAGCAGTGAACCGGCACCCCAGTACTTC
CASSEPAPQYF
>.|few|TRBJ2-7|TRBV19|14
TGTGCCAGTAATTCCCTCGGGCCATCCTACGAGCAGTACTTC
CASNSLGPSYEQYF
>.|few|TRBJ2-5|TRBV29-1|14
TGCAGCGTTGAAGGGCCAGACCTCCAGGAGACCCAGTACTTC
CSVEGPDLQETQYF
>TRBD1|few|TRBJ1-5|TRBV2|19
TGTGCCAGCAGTGGCCAAACAGGGGGCACTCGTTTGGCCAATCAGCCCCAGCATTTT
CASSGQTGGTRLANQPQHF
>.|few|TRBJ2-2|TRBV18|14
TGTGCCAGCTCACCACTTCGGACGGACGGGGAGCTGTTTTTT
CASSPLRTDGELFF
>TRBD1|.|TRBJ2-1|TRBV7-7|16
TGTGCTAGCAGCTTTTCAGGGGGCCGGGGTTACAATGAGCAGTTCTTC
CASSFSGGRGYNEQFF
>.|many|TRBJ2-3|TRBV6-2/TRBV6-3|14
TGTGCCAGCACCCTGGGCCTAGACGCAGATACGCAGTATTTT
CASTLGLDADTQYF
>.|.|TRBJ1-5|TRBV12-3/TRBV12-4|16
TGTGCCAGCAGTTTACTCGACAAGGGTAGCAATCAGCCCCAGCATTTT
CASSLLDKGSNQPQHF
>.|few|TRBJ2-7|TRBV15|12
TGTGCCACCAGCAGGACATACTACGAGCAGTACTTC
CATSRTYYEQYF
>TRBD2|.|TRBJ2-3|TRBV5-1|18
TGCGCCAGCAGCCAATCCCCCCGGGCTAGCGGGGGCACAGATACGCAGTATTTT
CASSQSPRASGGTDTQYF
>TRBD2|few|TRBJ2-3|TRBV28|15
TGTGCCAGCAGTCCAAGCGGGAGTTACGCAGATACGCAGTATTTT
CASSPSGSYADTQYF
>TRBD1|many|TRBJ2-2|TRBV29-1|14
TGCAGCGGGGGACAGGCCTCGGGCACCGGGGAGCTGTTTTTT
CSGGQASGTGELFF
>TRBD1|.|TRBJ2-2|TRBV25-1|14
TGTGCCAGCAGACGACAGGGATATGACGGGGAGCTGTTTTTT
CASRRQGYDGELFF
>.|few|TRBJ2-2|TRBV7-2|15
TGTGCCAGCAGCAGCGTTGTGGGAGTCACCGGGGAGCTGTTTTTT
CASSSVVGVTGELFF
>.|many|TRBJ2-7|TRBV9|12
TGTGCCAGCAGCCCTTCCACCTACGAGCAGTACTTC
CASSPSTYEQYF
>.|many|TRBJ2-7|TRBV5-1|15
TGCGCCAGCAGCTTATACACAGGGCAATCCTACGAGCAGTACTTC
CASSLYTGQSYEQYF
>TRBD1|few|TRBJ1-2|TRBV5-1|15
TGCGCCAGCAGCTTGGAGCGACAGGGGGTCTATGGCTACACCTTC
CASSLERQGVYGYTF
>.|.|TRBJ2-2|TRBV10-3|14
TGTGCCATCAGTGATCGACTAGACACCGGGGAGCTGTTTTTT
CAISDRLDTGELFF
>.|many|TRBJ1-1|TRBV27|14
TGTGCCAGCAGTTTGACACCTGGTAACACTGAAGCTTTCTTT
CASSLTPGNTEAFF
>.|.|TRBJ2-7|TRBV20-1|13
TGCAGTGCTACGACTGGGGGTACCTACGAGCAGTACTTC
CSATTGGTYEQYF
>TRBD1|.|TRBJ2-7|TRBV27|15
TGTGCCAGCAGTACCCCGACAGGGGGGGGTTACGAGCAGTACTTC
CASSTPTGGGYEQYF
>TRBD2|.|TRBJ2-7|TRBV4-3|16
TGCGCCAGCAGCCAATCGCTAGCGGGATCTATCTACGAGCAGTACTTC
CASSQSLAGSIYEQYF
>.|few|TRBJ2-3|TRBV2|15
TGTGCCAGCAGCGCCGCCCTGACTAGTTCAAATACGCAGTATTTT
CASSAALTSSNTQYF
>TRBD1|many|TRBJ1-4|TRBV12-3/TRBV12-4|17
TGTGCCAGCAGATGGACAGGGAAAGGGGCAACTAATGAAAAACTGTTTTTT
CASRWTGKGATNEKLFF
>TRBD2|few|TRBJ2-3|TRBV28|18
TGTGCCAGCAGTTTGGGATTCGGGAGGGGGTCTAGCACAGATACGCAGTATTTT
CASSLGFGRGSSTDTQYF
>TRBD1|few|TRBJ2-5|TRBV4-3|16
TGCGCCAGCAGCCAGGACGGGACAGGGGGGTGGGAGACCCAGTACTTC
CASSQDGTGGWETQYF
>TRBD2|few|TRBJ2-1|TRBV10-3|19
TGTGCCATCAGTGAGTCGGACCTCCTAGTCCGTGCGGGAGTCAATGAGCAGTTCTTC
CAISESDLLVRAGVNEQFF
>.|.|TRBJ2-3|TRBV6-2/TRBV6-3|15
TGTGCCAGCAGCAAGGGACCGGCAAGAGGGGATACGCAGTATTTT
CASSKGPARGDTQYF
>.|.|TRBJ2-1|TRBV6-2/TRBV6-3|15
TGTGCCAGCAGCTTCCAACCCCGCTCCTACAATGAGCAGTTCTTC
CASSFQPRSYNEQFF
>TRBD1|many|TRBJ1-2|TRBV12-3/TRBV12-4|15
TGTGCCAGCAGACGTGGGACAGGGGGGCACTATGGCTACACCTTC
CASRRGTGGHYGYTF
>.|many|TRBJ2-3|TRBV7-7|13
TGTGCTAGCAGCTTTTTGCCTTCAGATACGCAGTATTTT
CASSFLPSDTQYF
>.|.|TRBJ1-2|TRBV12-3/TRBV12-4|12
TGTGCCAGCAGTTTATTCCTAGGTGGCTACACCTTC
CASSLFLGGYTF
>TRBD2|many|TRBJ2-1|TRBV6-4|13
TGTGCCAGCAGTCGACTAGCGGGCAATGAGCAGTTCTTC
CASSRLAGNEQFF
>.|few|TRBJ1-4|TRBV15|12
TGTGCCACCAGCGGGAAAGGAGAAAAACTGTTTTTT
CATSGKGEKLFF
>TRBD1|.|TRBJ2-6|TRBV11-1|21
TGTGCCAGCAGCTTTCGGGGCCCTACAGGGGGGTTAAGACTAGGGGCCAACGTCCTGACTTTC
CASSFRGPTGGLRLGANVLTF
>.|many|TRBJ2-5|TRBV10-3|14
TGTGCCATCAGTGAGTCTAGCGGACCCCAGTCCCAGTACTTC
CAISESSGPQSQYF
>.|many|TRBJ1-5|TRBV20-1|14
TGCAGTGCTCAGGGTGGGGCGGGGCGTCAGCCCCAGCATTTT
CSAQGGAGRQPQHF
>TRBD1|few|TRBJ2-7|TRBV6-2/TRBV6-3|16
TGTGCCAGCAGACGGGGACAGGAGGGGATCTCCTACGAGCAGTACTTC
CASRRGQEGISYEQYF
>.|many|TRBJ2-5|TRBV29-1|17
TGCAGCGTTGCTGGGGTCATCGGACGGACCGAAGGGGAGACCCAGTACTTC
CSVAGVIGRTEGETQYF
>TRBD1|many|TRBJ2-7|TRBV7-6|15
TGCGCCAGCAGCCTTGGACAGGGTGGCTCCTACGAGCAGTACTTC
CASSLGQGGSYEQYF
>.|.|TRBJ2-3|TRBV7-9|14
TGTGCCAGCAGCTTAGTAACGAGCACAGATACGCAGTATTTT
CASSLVTSTDTQYF
>TRBD2|.|TRBJ2-7|TRBV3-1|18
TGTGCCAGCAGCCAGCTGCGGGGGGGCCGCCGCTTGGAATACGAGCAGTACTTC
CASSQLRGGRRLEYEQYF
>.|.|TRBJ2-3|TRBV7-6|13
TGTGCCAGCAGCTTAGACTGGTCAGATACGCAGTATTTT
CASSLDWSDTQYF
>.|.|TRBJ2-7|TRBV20-1|13
TGCAGTGCTAGAGACGACAGGTCCTACGAGCAGTACTTC
CSARDDRSYEQYF
>.|few|TRBJ1-1|TRBV2|15
TGTGCCAGCAGTGAAATTACAGGGTCGCACACTGAAGCTTTCTTT
CASSEITGSHTEAFF
>.|.|TRBJ2-2|TRBV14|17
TGTGCCAGCAGCCAAGAGTTTAACAGGGCGAACACCGGGGAGCTGTTTTTT
CASSQEFNRANTGELFF
>TRBD2|few|TRBJ2-1|TRBV7-9|15
TGTGCCAGCAGCTTACGTAGCGGGGCTTACAATGAGCAGTTCTTC
CASSLRSGAYNEQFF
>TRBD2|.|TRBJ2-7|TRBV19|15
TGTGCCAGTAGTATGCTAGCGGACCGCTCCTACGAGCAGTACTTC
CASSMLADRSYEQYF
>.|few|TRBJ2-1|TRBV29-1|12
TGCAGCGTTGAAGAACTCCGGGGTGAGCAGTTCTTC
CSVEELRGEQFF
>TRBD2|.|TRBJ2-5|TRBV12-3/TRBV12-4|16
TGTGCCAGCAGGCGGACTAGCGGGGGGTTCCAAGAGACCCAGTACTTC
CASRRTSGGFQETQYF
>.|many|TRBJ2-3|TRBV12-3/TRBV12-4|15
TGTGCCAGCTGTCTGGAGGGGCCATTCACAGATACGCAGTATTTT
CASCLEGPFTDTQYF
>.|few|TRBJ1-5|TRBV7-3|15
TGTGCCAGCAGCTGCGTGAGGGGGGAAGATCAGCCCCAGCATTTT
CASSCVRGEDQPQHF
>.|few|TRBJ2-7|TRBV6-2/TRBV6-3|13
TGTGCCAGCGTTGGGATAGCGGACTACGAGCAGTACTTC
CASVGIADYEQYF